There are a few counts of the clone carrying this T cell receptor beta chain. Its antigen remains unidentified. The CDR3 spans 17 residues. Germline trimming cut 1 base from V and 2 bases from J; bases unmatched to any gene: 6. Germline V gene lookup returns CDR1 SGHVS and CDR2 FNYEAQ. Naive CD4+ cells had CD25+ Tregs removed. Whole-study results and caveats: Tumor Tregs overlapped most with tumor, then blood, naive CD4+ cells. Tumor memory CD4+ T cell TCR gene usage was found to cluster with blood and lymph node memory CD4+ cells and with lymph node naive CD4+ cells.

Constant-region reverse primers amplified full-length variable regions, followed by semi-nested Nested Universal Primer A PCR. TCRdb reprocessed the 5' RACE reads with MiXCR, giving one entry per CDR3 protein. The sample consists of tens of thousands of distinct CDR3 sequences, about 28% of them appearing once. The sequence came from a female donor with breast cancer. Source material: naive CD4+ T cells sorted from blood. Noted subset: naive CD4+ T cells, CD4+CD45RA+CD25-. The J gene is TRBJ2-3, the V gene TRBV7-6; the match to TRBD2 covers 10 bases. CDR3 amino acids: CASSLGTAGGPTDTQYF. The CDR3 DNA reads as TGTGCCAGCAGCTTAGGAACAGCGGGGGGGCCCACAGATACGCAGTATTTT.